What follows is one T cell receptor (beta chain) and its context. Antigen unknown. The junction and the germline gene differ at one end; a read error may be behind it. Repertoires were generated with immunoSEQ multiplex PCR, while TCRdb's copy carries only in-frame clones and drops some. The repertoire holds around 2.5 million clones, with 93% as singletons. The germline gives CDR1 LNHDA, CDR2 SQIVND (reference sequence). The CDR3 runs to 16 residues. This sample was included in a study of shared clonotypes between healthy human individuals. The overall study: Every donor yielded three CD4 naive, three CD4 memory, two CD8 naive and one CD8 memory plate. Whole-study findings and limits: Blood was the sole source, and tissue repertoires probably differ.

Sequencing used naive CD4+ T cells from PBMCs. Subset in this sample: CD45RA+ positively selected. This TCR was sampled from a man between 18 and 29 years old in good health. Some clones in this sample may be carry-over from other donors' samples. V and J are TRBV19 and TRBJ2-2, with 9 bases fitting TRBD2. In DNA form, the CDR3 reads TGTGGCAAAGCTGCGGGAGGGCCCAGGGGAAGACGGGGAGCTGTTTTT. Translation: CGKAAGGPRGRRGAVF.